This T cell receptor beta chain originates from a study of T-cell reconstitution after alpha-beta-depleted transplantation in children. Unique molecular identifiers were used in preparing the TCRbeta library. TCRdb re-called the PCR reads through MiXCR, storing one row per CDR3 protein. The sample consists of 100,000 to 120,000 distinct CDR3 sequences, around 10% of them appearing once. This clonotype appeared many times. Per germline, CDR1 SQVTM and CDR2 ANQGSEA. The CDR3 contains 13 residues. Germline trimming cut 8 bases from V and 3 bases from J; bases unmatched to any gene: 9. The clonotype comes from a human donor who donated a stem cell graft to a child with acute lymphoblastic leukemia. This rearrangement joins TRBV29-1 to TRBJ2-5; 7 bases match TRBD1. Material: PBMCs from the stem cell graft donor, obtained from the stem cell graft. The CDR3 DNA follows: TGCAGCTCGCGGATACAGGGGAAAGAGACCCAGTACTTC. It specifies CSSRIQGKETQYF.